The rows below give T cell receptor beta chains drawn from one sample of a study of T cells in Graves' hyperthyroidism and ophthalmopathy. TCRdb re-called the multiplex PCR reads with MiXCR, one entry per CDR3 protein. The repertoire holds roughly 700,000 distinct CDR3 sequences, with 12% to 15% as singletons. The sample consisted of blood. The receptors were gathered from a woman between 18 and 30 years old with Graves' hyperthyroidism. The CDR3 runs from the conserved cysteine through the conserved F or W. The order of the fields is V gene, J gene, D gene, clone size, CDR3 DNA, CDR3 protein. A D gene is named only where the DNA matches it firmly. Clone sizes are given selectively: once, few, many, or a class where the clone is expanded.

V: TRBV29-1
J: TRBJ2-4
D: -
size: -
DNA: TGCAGCGTTGAACCCCTCGCCCGGGTGGGCAAAAACATTCAGTACTTC
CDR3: CSVEPLARVGKNIQYF

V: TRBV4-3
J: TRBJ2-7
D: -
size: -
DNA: TGCGCCAGCAGCCAAAGCAGGGCCTATGGGGACGAGCAGTACTTC
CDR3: CASSQSRAYGDEQYF

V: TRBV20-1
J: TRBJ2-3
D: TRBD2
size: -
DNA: TGCAGTGCTGTAGAGGTAGCGGGAGCCACAGATACGCAGTATTTT
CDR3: CSAVEVAGATDTQYF

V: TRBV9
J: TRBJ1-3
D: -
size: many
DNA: TGTGCCAGCAGGCCTGCCGCTGGAAACACCATATATTTT
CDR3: CASRPAAGNTIYF

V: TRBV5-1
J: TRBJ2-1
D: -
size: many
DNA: TGCGCCAGCACCTTTACCGGACAGAGTGTATACAATGAGCAGTTCTTC
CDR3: CASTFTGQSVYNEQFF

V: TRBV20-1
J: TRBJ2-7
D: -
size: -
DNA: TGCAGTGCCCCTCTCGGCGGCGGGTTCGCCGAGCAGTACTTC
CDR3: CSAPLGGGFAEQYF

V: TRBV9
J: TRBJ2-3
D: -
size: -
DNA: TGTGCCAGCAGCGTAGACCGCACAGATACGCAGTATTTT
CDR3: CASSVDRTDTQYF

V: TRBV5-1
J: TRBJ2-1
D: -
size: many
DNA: TGCGCCAGCAGCTTGGAGGAGGGGACCGTGAATGAGCAGTTCTTC
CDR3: CASSLEEGTVNEQFF

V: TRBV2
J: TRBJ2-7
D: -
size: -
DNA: TGTGCCAGCAGTGTACTACCGGGACAGGGACTAGCGATCGAGCAGTACTTC
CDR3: CASSVLPGQGLAIEQYF

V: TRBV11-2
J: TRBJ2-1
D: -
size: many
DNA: TGTGCCAGCAGCGCGCCGGGACTTCAGTCTGTCAATGAGCAGTTCTTC
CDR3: CASSAPGLQSVNEQFF

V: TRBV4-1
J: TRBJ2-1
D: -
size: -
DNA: TGCGCCAGCAGCCAAGAACTGGTCTTCCATGAGCAGTTCTTC
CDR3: CASSQELVFHEQFF

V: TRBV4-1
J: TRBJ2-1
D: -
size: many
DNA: TGCGCCAGCAGCCAAGATGAGTTCTCCCAGCTCTACAATGAGCAGTTCTTC
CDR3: CASSQDEFSQLYNEQFF

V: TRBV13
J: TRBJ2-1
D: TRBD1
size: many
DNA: TGTGCCAGCAGCCCTCCCGTGAGGGGGCACGACAATGAGCAGTTCTTC
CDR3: CASSPPVRGHDNEQFF

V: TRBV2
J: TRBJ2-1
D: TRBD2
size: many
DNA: TGTGCCAGCAGTGAGCGTTGGCTAGCGGCGGCTATGAATGAGCAGTTCTTC
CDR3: CASSERWLAAAMNEQFF

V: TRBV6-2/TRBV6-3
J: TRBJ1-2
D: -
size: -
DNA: TGTGCCAGCAGCCAGGGTCCTGGCTACACCTTC
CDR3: CASSQGPGYTF

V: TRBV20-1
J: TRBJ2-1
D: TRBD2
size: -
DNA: TGCAGTGCTAGACGACTAGCGGGAGTCCCTGAGCAGTTCTTC
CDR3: CSARRLAGVPEQFF

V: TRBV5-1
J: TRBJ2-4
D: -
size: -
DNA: TGCGCCAGCAGCTTGGGGGGCCCCTCCGCCAAAAACATTCAGTACTTC
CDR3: CASSLGGPSAKNIQYF

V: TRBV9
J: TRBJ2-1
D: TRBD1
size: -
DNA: TGTGCCAGCAGCCCCGGACAGGCCCCACTGGCGTTCTTC
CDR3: CASSPGQAPLAFF

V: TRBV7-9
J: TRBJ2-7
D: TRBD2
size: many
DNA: TGTGCCAGCAGAGACCTAGCGGGAGTTGACTACGAGCAGTACTTC
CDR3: CASRDLAGVDYEQYF

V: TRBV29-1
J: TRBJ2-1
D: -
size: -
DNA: TGCAGCGCTGGACGGGGATTAGTCAATGAGCAGTTCTTC
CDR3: CSAGRGLVNEQFF

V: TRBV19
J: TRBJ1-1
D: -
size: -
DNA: TGTGCCAGTAGTATATGGCGGGAAGCTTTCTTT
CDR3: CASSIWREAFF

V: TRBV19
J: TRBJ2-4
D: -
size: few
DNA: TGTGCCAGTGGAGGGGGAAACATTCAGTACTTC
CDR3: CASGGGNIQYF

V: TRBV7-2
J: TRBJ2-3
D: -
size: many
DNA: TGTGCCAGCAGCGACCCAGATACGCAGTATTTT
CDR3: CASSDPDTQYF

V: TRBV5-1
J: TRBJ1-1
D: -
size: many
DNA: TGCGCCAGCAGCTGGCAGGGAGAGACTGAAGCTTTCTTT
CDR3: CASSWQGETEAFF

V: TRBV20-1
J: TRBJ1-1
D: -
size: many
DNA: TGCAGTGCTGCCGAGGGACCCATTGAAGCTTTCTTT
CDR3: CSAAEGPIEAFF

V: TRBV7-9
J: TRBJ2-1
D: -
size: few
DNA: TGTGCCAGCAGTCTAGGGTGGGGGAGTGAGCAGTTCTTC
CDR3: CASSLGWGSEQFF

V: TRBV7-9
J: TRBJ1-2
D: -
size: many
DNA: TGTGCCAGCAGCTTGGGGCGGGACTATGGCTACACCTTC
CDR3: CASSLGRDYGYTF

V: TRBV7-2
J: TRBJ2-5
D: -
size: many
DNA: TGTGCCAGCAGCCGCCATCCCAGGGGAGAGACCCAGTACTTC
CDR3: CASSRHPRGETQYF

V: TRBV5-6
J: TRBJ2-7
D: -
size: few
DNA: TGTGCCAGCAGCCCCGCCTCCCCTGGGGGTCTGCAGGGAAGGTACGAGCAGTACTTC
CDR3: CASSPASPGGLQGRYEQYF

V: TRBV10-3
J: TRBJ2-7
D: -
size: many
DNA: TGTGCCATCAGTTACGCGGGCGGATCCTACGAGCAGTACTTC
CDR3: CAISYAGGSYEQYF

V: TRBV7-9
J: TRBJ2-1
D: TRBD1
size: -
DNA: TGTGCCAGCAGTCCCGCGGGGACAGGGGGATACAATGAGCAGTTCTTC
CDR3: CASSPAGTGGYNEQFF

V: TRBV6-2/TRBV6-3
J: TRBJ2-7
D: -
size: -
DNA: TGTGCCAGCAGTTACGGATTCGAGCAGTACTTC
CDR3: CASSYGFEQYF

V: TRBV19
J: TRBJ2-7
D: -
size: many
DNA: TGTGCCAGTAGTACGGCTGCAGCCTACGAGCAGTACTTC
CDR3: CASSTAAAYEQYF

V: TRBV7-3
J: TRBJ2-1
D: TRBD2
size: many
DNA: TGTGCCAGCAGCCCGGTCGGGCGGGAGAAGGGCAATGAGCAGTTCTTC
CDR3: CASSPVGREKGNEQFF

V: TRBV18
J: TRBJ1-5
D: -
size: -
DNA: TGTGCCAGCTCACTACACAGTAGCAATCAGCCCCAGCATTTT
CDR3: CASSLHSSNQPQHF

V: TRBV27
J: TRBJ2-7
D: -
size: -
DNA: TGTGCCAGCAGCTCTGACGGTTATTACGAGCAGTACTTC
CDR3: CASSSDGYYEQYF

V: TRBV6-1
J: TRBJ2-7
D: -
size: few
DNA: TGTGCCAGCAGTTCCAGGGTACCCAAACCCTCCTACGAGCAGTACTTC
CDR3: CASSSRVPKPSYEQYF

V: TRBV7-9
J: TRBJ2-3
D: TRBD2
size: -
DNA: TGTGCCAGCAGCTTGGGACTAAGCGGGACCACAGATACGCAGTATTTT
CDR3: CASSLGLSGTTDTQYF

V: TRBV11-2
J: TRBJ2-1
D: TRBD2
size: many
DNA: TGTGCCAGCAGCCCACCGACTAGCGGGACCTACAATGAGCAGTTCTTC
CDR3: CASSPPTSGTYNEQFF

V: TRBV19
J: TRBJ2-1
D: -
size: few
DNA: TGTGCCAGTAGTTTAACAGGGAACCCCTACAATGAGCAGTTCTTC
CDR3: CASSLTGNPYNEQFF

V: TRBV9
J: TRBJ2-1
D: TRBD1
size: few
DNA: TGTGCCAGCAGCGTAGCCGGGACAGCCATCAATGAGCAGTTCTTC
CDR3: CASSVAGTAINEQFF

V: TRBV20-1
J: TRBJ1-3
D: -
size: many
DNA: TGCAGTGCTAGGGCGACAACTGGAAACACCATATATTTT
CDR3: CSARATTGNTIYF

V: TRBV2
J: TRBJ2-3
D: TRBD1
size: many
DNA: TGTGCCAGGAACTCTGACAGGGAAGGGGGCACAGATACGCAGTATTTT
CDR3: CARNSDREGGTDTQYF

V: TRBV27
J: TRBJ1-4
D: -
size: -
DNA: TGTGCCAGCAGTCCGTACGCCCCTAATGAAAAACTGTTTTTT
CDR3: CASSPYAPNEKLFF

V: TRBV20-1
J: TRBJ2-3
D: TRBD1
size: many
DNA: TGCAGTGCTAGAGCAGGGGGCTTTGGCACAGATACGCAGTATTTT
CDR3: CSARAGGFGTDTQYF

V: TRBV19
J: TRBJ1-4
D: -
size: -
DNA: TGTGCCAGTATGGCCGGACGGATTGCAACTAATGAAAAACTGTTTTTT
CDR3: CASMAGRIATNEKLFF

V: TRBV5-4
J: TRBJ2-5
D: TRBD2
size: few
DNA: TGTGCCAGCAGCCCGCGGGGGATGGAGACCCAGTACTTC
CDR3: CASSPRGMETQYF

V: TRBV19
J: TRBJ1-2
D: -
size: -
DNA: TGTGCCAGTAGTATAGGGGCAGGGGACTATGGCTACACCTTC
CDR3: CASSIGAGDYGYTF